The rows below give T cell receptor beta chains drawn from one sample of a study of shared clonotypes between healthy human individuals. The repertoire was sequenced with immunoSEQ multiplex PCR; TCRdb's copy has only in-frame clones and lacks some. The sample lists some 1,100,000 clones; 70% to 80% were seen once. The specimen sequenced was memory CD4+ T cells from PBMCs. These TCRs come from a young man in good health. Some clones in this sample may be carry-over from other donors' samples. CDR3s include the opening cysteine and the closing phenylalanine or tryptophan. D genes are given only for firm matches. The size entry is marked missing in some rows and otherwise reads once, few, many or a size class.

clone size | D gene | J gene | V gene | CDR3 protein | CDR3 DNA
once | TRBD1 | TRBJ2-7 | TRBV11-1 | CASSLARDSYEQYF | TGTGCCAGCAGCTTAGCCCGGGACAGCTACGAGCAGTACTTC
few | . | TRBJ1-1 | TRBV6-1 | CASSEYTGNTEAFF | TGTGCCAGCAGTGAATATACGGGGAACACTGAAGCTTTCTTT
. | . | TRBJ2-2 | TRBV4-2 | CASSQDRAYGELFF | TGTGCCAGCAGCCAAGATCGGGCGTACGGGGAGCTGTTTTTT
. | TRBD1 | TRBJ1-5 | TRBV2 | CASSERTGMVQPQHF | TGTGCCAGCAGTGAGAGGACAGGGATGGTTCAGCCCCAGCATTTT
. | TRBD2 | TRBJ2-1 | TRBV30 | CAYQRGGIYNEQFF | TGTGCTTACCAAAGGGGAGGGATATACAATGAGCAGTTCTTC
. | TRBD1 | TRBJ1-2 | TRBV11-2 | CASSLPGTGNYGYTF | TGTGCCAGCAGCTTACCCGGGACAGGAAACTATGGCTACACCTTC
. | . | TRBJ2-2 | TRBV28 | CASSLGIWTNANTGELFF | TGTGCCAGCAGTTTAGGCATTTGGACAAATGCGAACACCGGGGAGCTGTTTTTT
. | TRBD1 | TRBJ1-2 | TRBV2 | CASSDRTGEGYTF | TGTGCCAGCAGTGACCGGACAGGGGAAGGCTACACCTTC
. | . | TRBJ2-3 | TRBV18 | CASSPPGGSWADTQYF | TGTGCCAGCTCACCACCAGGGGGGAGCTGGGCAGATACGCAGTATTTT
. | . | TRBJ1-1 | TRBV14 | CASSRYRDLSNTEAFF | TGTGCCAGCAGCCGCTACAGGGACCTCTCGAACACTGAAGCTTTCTTT
. | TRBD2 | TRBJ2-1 | TRBV27 | CASSLTLAGVWNEQFF | TGTGCCAGCAGTCTTACACTAGCGGGAGTCTGGAATGAGCAGTTCTTC
. | TRBD1 | TRBJ1-5 | TRBV19 | CASTPGQTNNQPQHF | TGTGCCAGTACCCCGGGACAGACAAACAATCAGCCCCAGCATTTT
. | TRBD2 | TRBJ2-2 | TRBV7-2 | CASRKIAGGNGELFF | TGTGCCAGCAGGAAAATAGCGGGAGGCAACGGGGAGCTGTTTTTT
. | . | TRBJ2-2 | TRBV11-3 | CASSPDPVPGELFF | TGTGCCAGCAGTCCGGACCCAGTGCCCGGGGAGCTGTTTTTT
. | TRBD2 | TRBJ2-1 | TRBV5-4 | CASSWPGGPLSSYNEQFF | TGTGCCAGCAGCTGGCCGGGAGGTCCCCTTAGCTCCTACAATGAGCAGTTCTTC
. | . | TRBJ2-7 | TRBV5-1 | CASSLIPGDYEQYF | TGCGCCAGCAGCTTGATCCCAGGAGACTACGAGCAGTACTTC
. | . | TRBJ2-3 | TRBV12-2 | CASRSSYASGSSDTQYF | TGTGCAAGTCGCTCCTCGTATGCCAGTGGGAGTTCAGATACGCAGTATTTT
. | . | TRBJ2-7 | TRBV20-1 | CSAGPANEQYF | TGCAGTGCTGGGCCGGCAAACGAGCAGTACTTC
once | TRBD1 | TRBJ2-7 | TRBV29-1 | CSVSGTGENYEQYF | TGCAGCGTTTCCGGGACAGGCGAAAACTACGAGCAGTACTTC
. | . | TRBJ2-3 | TRBV18 | CASSPAPGDTQYF | TGTGCCAGCTCACCAGCCCCGGGCGATACGCAGTATTTT
once | . | TRBJ2-3 | TRBV28 | CASSPPGETKGTQYF | TGTGCCAGCAGTCCCCCGGGGGAAACCAAGGGCACGCAGTATTTT
. | . | TRBJ1-1 | TRBV19 | CASSIDSREAFF | TGTGCCAGTAGTATAGACAGCCGTGAAGCTTTCTTT
. | . | TRBJ2-2 | TRBV5-1 | CASSLEVSATNTGELFF | TGCGCCAGCAGCTTGGAAGTCTCCGCGACGAACACCGGGGAGCTGTTTTTT
. | TRBD1 | TRBJ1-2 | TRBV28 | CASFPLQGAGGYTF | TGTGCCAGCTTTCCACTCCAGGGGGCCGGTGGCTACACCTTC
. | . | TRBJ1-1 | TRBV9 | CASSSQLGGARMNTEAFF | TGTGCCAGCAGCTCCCAACTGGGGGGGGCGCGGATGAACACTGAAGCTTTCTTT
. | TRBD2 | TRBJ2-1 | TRBV5-1 | CASSLLAGVYNEQFF | TGCGCCAGCAGCTTACTAGCGGGTGTGTACAATGAGCAGTTCTTC
. | . | TRBJ2-3 | TRBV6-5 | CASSPPRGQWGTQYF | TGTGCCAGCAGCCCTCCTAGGGGTCAATGGGGTACGCAGTATTTT
few | . | TRBJ1-5 | TRBV27 | CASSRGGDGNQPQHF | TGTGCCAGCAGTCGGGGCGGTGATGGGAATCAGCCCCAGCATTTT
. | . | TRBJ1-3 | TRBV5-1 | CASSLAGLRSGNTIYF | TGCGCCAGCAGCTTGGCCGGGCTGCGCTCTGGAAACACCATATATTTT
. | . | TRBJ2-3 | TRBV6-6 | CASTPAGRSTDTQYF | TGTGCCAGCACCCCGGCGGGGAGGAGCACAGATACGCAGTATTTT
. | . | TRBJ2-5 | TRBV7-3 | CASSLGVDQQETQYF | TGTGCCAGCAGCTTAGGAGTGGACCAGCAAGAGACCCAGTACTTC
. | TRBD2 | TRBJ2-1 | TRBV10-3 | CAISATGTSGRGKQFF | TGTGCCATCAGTGCAACCGGGACTAGCGGGAGGGGGAAGCAGTTCTTC
few | . | TRBJ1-1 | TRBV6-6 | CASSYSAGDTEAFF | TGTGCCAGCAGTTACTCGGCGGGGGACACTGAAGCTTTCTTT
. | TRBD1 | TRBJ2-5 | TRBV5-5 | CASSTPQGAWETQYF | TGTGCCAGCAGTACGCCACAGGGGGCGTGGGAGACCCAGTACTTC
. | TRBD2 | TRBJ2-7 | TRBV4-2 | CASSQETSGSPYEQYF | TGTGCCAGCAGCCAAGAGACTAGCGGGAGTCCCTACGAGCAGTACTTC
. | TRBD2 | TRBJ2-3 | TRBV4-2 | CASSQEGTSGRSGTDTQYF | TGTGCCAGCAGCCAAGAGGGCACTAGCGGGAGATCGGGCACAGATACGCAGTATTTT
. | . | TRBJ2-1 | TRBV15 | CATSREAVSYNEQFF | TGTGCCACCAGCAGAGAGGCGGTCTCCTACAATGAGCAGTTCTTC
. | TRBD2 | TRBJ2-7 | TRBV5-1 | CASSLGPSGDSYEQYF | TGCGCCAGCAGCTTGGGTCCTAGCGGGGACTCCTACGAGCAGTACTTC
once | . | TRBJ1-1 | TRBV6-5 | CASSYRRRETEAFF | TGTGCCAGCAGTTACCGGAGGAGGGAGACTGAAGCTTTCTTT
. | . | TRBJ1-3 | TRBV18 | CASSPLKDTGNTIYF | TGTGCCAGCTCACCATTAAAGGACACTGGAAACACCATATATTTT
. | . | TRBJ1-4 | TRBV4-1 | CASSHTPGVTNEKLFF | TGCGCCAGCAGCCACACCCCGGGAGTTACGAATGAAAAACTGTTTTTT
. | TRBD2 | TRBJ2-7 | TRBV28 | CASSLPGLAGVNEQYF | TGTGCCAGCAGTTTACCGGGACTAGCGGGAGTGAATGAGCAGTACTTC
few | . | TRBJ2-7 | TRBV4-1 | CASSQDLQVFYEQYF | TGCGCCAGCAGCCAGGACCTTCAGGTTTTCTACGAGCAGTACTTC
once | . | TRBJ1-1 | TRBV19 | CASSIRTDTEAFF | TGTGCCAGTAGTATAAGGACAGACACTGAAGCTTTCTTT
. | . | TRBJ1-3 | TRBV19 | CASKRDSGNTIYF | TGTGCCAGTAAAAGGGACTCTGGAAACACCATATATTTT
. | TRBD1 | TRBJ1-2 | TRBV7-2 | CASSTPGQGGYTF | TGTGCCAGCAGCACACCGGGACAGGGTGGCTACACCTTC
few | . | TRBJ1-1 | TRBV7-2 | CASSLRETEAFF | TGTGCCAGCAGCTTAAGGGAGACTGAAGCTTTCTTT
once | TRBD1 | TRBJ1-1 | TRBV29-1 | CSVDGTGGTEAFF | TGCAGCGTTGATGGGACAGGGGGTACTGAAGCTTTCTTT
. | . | TRBJ1-1 | TRBV7-3 | CASSLAFGVSVTEAFF | TGTGCCAGCAGCTTAGCTTTTGGTGTCTCTGTCACTGAAGCTTTCTTT
. | TRBD2 | TRBJ2-5 | TRBV4-2 | CASSQEGLEHQETQYF | TGTGCCAGCAGCCAAGAGGGACTAGAGCACCAAGAGACCCAGTACTTC
. | . | TRBJ1-1 | TRBV18 | CASSLEENTEAFF | TGTGCCAGCTCACTCGAAGAGAACACTGAAGCTTTCTTT
. | . | TRBJ1-3 | TRBV28 | CASSFTGKLGNTIYF | TGTGCCAGCAGTTTTACAGGGAAACTCGGAAACACCATATATTTT
. | . | TRBJ1-3 | TRBV5-5 | CASSLADSGNTIYF | TGTGCCAGCAGCTTGGCAGATTCTGGAAACACCATATATTTT
. | . | TRBJ2-3 | TRBV6-4 | CASSRRDTQYF | TGTGCCAGCAGTAGGAGAGATACGCAGTATTTT
. | . | TRBJ2-3 | TRBV7-9 | CASSLGPGSRTDTQYF | TGTGCCAGCAGCTTAGGCCCAGGTTCCCGCACAGATACGCAGTATTTT
. | . | TRBJ2-7 | TRBV5-1 | CASSPSGGYFPYEQYF | TGCGCCAGCAGCCCGAGTGGCGGCTACTTCCCCTACGAGCAGTACTTC
. | . | TRBJ1-1 | TRBV5-1 | CASGPGKGRTEAFF | TGCGCCAGCGGGCCCGGGAAGGGGAGAACTGAAGCTTTCTTT
. | . | TRBJ1-2 | TRBV27 | CASSLGYGYTF | TGTGCCAGCAGTTTAGGGTATGGCTACACCTTC
. | . | TRBJ2-6 | TRBV12-1 | CASSTNTGGQRAPPSGANVLTF | TGTGCAAGCTCAACTAATACTGGGGGACAGCGGGCACCACCCTCTGGGGCCAACGTCCTGACTTTC